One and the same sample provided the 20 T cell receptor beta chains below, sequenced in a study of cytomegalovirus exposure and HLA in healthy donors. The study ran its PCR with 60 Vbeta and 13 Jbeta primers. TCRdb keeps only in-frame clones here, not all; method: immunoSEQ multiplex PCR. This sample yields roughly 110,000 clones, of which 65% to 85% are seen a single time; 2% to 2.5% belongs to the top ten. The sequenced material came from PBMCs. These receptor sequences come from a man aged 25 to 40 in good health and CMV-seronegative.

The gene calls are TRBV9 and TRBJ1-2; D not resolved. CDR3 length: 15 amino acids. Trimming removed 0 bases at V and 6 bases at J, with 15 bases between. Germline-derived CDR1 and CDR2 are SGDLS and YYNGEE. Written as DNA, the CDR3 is TGTGCCAGCAGCGTAGCTTCCGGGGTTCTTAATGGCTACACCTTC. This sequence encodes CASSVASGVLNGYTF.

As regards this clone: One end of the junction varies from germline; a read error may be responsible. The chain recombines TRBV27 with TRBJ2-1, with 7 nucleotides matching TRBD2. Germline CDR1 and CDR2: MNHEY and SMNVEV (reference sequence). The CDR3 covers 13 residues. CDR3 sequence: CASSLSQTSTTVF. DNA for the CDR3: TGTGCCAGCAGTTTATCCCAGACTAGCACAACGGTCTTC.

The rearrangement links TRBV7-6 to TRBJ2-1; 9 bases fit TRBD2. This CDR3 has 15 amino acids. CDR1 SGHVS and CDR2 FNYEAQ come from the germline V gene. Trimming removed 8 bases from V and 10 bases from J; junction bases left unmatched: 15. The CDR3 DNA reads TGTGCCAGCGGCCCCTCCCCGGGACTAGCTAACGAGCAGTTCTTC. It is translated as CASGPSPGLANEQFF.

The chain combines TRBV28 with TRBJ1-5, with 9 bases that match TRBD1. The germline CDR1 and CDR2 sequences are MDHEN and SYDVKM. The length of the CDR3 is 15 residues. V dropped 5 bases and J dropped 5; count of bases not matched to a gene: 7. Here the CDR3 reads CASSPWDRADQPQHF. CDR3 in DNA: TGTGCCAGCAGTCCCTGGGACAGGGCTGATCAGCCCCAGCATTTT.

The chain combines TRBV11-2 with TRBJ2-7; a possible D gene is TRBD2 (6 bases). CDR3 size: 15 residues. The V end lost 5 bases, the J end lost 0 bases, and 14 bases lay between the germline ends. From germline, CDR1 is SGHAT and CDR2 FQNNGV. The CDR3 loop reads CASSAGTGSSYEQYF. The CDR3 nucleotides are TGTGCCAGCAGCGCGGGGACGGGGAGCTCCTACGAGCAGTACTTC.

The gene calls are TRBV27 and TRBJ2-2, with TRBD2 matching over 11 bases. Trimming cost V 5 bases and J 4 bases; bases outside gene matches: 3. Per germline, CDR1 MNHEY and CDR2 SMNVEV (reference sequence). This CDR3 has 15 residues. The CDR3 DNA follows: TGTGCCAGCAGTAAACTAGCGGGAGCCACCGGGGAGCTGTTTTTT. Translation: CASSKLAGATGELFF.

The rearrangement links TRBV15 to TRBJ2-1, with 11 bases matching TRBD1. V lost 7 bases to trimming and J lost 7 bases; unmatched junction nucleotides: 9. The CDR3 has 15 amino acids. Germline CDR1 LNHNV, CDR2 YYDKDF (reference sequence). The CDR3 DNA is TGTGCCACCACCGACGGACAGGGGGCAAGGAATGAGCAGTTCTTC. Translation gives CATTDGQGARNEQFF.

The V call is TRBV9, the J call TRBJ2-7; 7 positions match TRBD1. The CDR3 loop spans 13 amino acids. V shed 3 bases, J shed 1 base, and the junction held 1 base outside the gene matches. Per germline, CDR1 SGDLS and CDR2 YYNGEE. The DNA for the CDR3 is TGTGCCAGCAGCGGGGACAGATCCTACGAGCAGTACTTC. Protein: CASSGDRSYEQYF.

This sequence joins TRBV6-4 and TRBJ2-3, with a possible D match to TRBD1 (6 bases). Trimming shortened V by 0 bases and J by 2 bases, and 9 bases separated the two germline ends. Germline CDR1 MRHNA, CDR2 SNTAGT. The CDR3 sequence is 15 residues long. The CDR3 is CASSDSGGPTDTQYF. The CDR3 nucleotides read TGTGCCAGCAGTGACTCTGGGGGCCCCACAGATACGCAGTATTTT.

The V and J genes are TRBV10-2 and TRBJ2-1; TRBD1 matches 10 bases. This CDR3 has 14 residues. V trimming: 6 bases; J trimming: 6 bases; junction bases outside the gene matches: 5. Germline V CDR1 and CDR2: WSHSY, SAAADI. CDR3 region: CASRRGQGTNEQFF. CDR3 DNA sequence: TGCGCCAGCAGGCGGGGACAGGGGACCAATGAGCAGTTCTTC.

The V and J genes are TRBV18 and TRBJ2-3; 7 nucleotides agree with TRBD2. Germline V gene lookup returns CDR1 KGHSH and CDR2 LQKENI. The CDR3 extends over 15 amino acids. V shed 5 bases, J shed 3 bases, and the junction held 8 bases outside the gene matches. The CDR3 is CASSAGTIATDTQYF. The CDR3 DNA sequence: TGTGCCAGCTCAGCGGGGACTATAGCAACAGATACGCAGTATTTT.

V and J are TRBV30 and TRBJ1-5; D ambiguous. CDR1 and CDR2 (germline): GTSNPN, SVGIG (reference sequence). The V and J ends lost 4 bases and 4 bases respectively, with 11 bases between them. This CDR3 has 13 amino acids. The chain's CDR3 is CAWTAGSNQPQHF. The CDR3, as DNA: TGTGCCTGGACCGCGGGGAGTAATCAGCCCCAGCATTTT.

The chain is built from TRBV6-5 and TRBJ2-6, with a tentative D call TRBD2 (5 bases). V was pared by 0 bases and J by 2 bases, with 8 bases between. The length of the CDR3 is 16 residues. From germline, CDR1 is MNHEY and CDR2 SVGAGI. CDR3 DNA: TGTGCCAGCAGTTACTCGCCCGGGACTGGGGCCAACGTCCTGACTTTC. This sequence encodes CASSYSPGTGANVLTF.

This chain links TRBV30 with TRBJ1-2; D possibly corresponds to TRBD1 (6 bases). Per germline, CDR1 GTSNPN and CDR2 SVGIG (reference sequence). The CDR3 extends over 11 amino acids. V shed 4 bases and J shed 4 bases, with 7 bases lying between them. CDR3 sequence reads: CAWIGGYGYTF. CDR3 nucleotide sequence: TGTGCCTGGATAGGGGGCTATGGCTACACCTTC.

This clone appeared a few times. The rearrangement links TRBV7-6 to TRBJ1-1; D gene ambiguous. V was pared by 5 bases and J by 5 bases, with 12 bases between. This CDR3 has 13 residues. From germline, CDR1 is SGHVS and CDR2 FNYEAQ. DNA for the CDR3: TGTGCCAGCAGCCCACAACCCGGGACTGAAGCTTTCTTT. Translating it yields CASSPQPGTEAFF.

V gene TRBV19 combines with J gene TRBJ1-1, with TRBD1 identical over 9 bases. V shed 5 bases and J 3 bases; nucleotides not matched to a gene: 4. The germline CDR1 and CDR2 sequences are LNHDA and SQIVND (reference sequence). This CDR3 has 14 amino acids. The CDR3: CASSPGTGHTEAFF. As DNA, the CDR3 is TGTGCCAGTAGTCCGGGGACAGGGCACACTGAAGCTTTCTTT.

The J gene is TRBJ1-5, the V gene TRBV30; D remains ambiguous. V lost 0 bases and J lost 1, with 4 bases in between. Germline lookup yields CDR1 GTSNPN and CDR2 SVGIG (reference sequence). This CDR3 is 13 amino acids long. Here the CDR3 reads CAWSVRSNQPQHF. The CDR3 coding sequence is TGTGCCTGGAGTGTGAGGAGCAATCAGCCCCAGCATTTT.

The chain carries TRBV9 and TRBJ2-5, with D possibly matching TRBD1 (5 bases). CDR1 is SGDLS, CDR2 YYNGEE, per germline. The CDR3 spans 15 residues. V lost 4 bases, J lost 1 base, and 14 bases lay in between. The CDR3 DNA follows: TGTGCCAGCAGCCCCTGGGGCGGTTCCCAAGAGACCCAGTACTTC. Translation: CASSPWGGSQETQYF.

The CDR3 sequence is CASSLEGGRSNQPQHF. DNA for the CDR3: TGTGCCAGCAGCTTAGAAGGGGGCCGGAGCAATCAGCCCCAGCATTTT. J is TRBJ1-5 and V is TRBV7-2, with 7 nucleotides matching TRBD1. Germline CDR1 reads SGHTA; CDR2 reads FQGNSA. Trimming cost V 1 base and J 1 base; bases outside gene matches: 4. CDR3 length: 16 residues.

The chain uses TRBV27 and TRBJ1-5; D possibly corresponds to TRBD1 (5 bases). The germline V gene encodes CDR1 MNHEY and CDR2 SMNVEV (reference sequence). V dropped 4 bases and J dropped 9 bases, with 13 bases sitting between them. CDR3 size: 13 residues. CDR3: CASSSQGTGPQHF. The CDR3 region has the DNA TGTGCCAGCAGTTCTCAGGGTACTGGGCCCCAGCATTTT.